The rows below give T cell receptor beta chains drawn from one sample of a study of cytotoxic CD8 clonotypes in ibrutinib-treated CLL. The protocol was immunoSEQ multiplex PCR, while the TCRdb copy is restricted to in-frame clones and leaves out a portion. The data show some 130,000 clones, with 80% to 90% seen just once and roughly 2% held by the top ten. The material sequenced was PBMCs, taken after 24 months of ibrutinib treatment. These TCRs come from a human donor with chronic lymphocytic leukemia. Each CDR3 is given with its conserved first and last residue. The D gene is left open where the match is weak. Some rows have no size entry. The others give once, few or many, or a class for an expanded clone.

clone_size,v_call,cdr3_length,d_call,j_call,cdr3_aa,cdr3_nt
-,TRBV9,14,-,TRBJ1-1,CASSPRGGLSAAFF,TGTGCCAGCAGCCCCCGCGGAGGGCTTTCGGCAGCTTTCTTT
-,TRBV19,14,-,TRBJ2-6,CASSISRGANVLTF,TGTGCCAGTAGTATATCCAGAGGGGCCAACGTCCTGACTTTC
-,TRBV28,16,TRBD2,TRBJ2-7,CASSLWVSGSFGEQYF,TGTGCCAGCAGTTTATGGGTTAGCGGGAGTTTCGGCGAGCAGTACTTC
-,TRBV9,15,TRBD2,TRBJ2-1,CASSKRLAGYNEQFF,TGTGCCAGCAGCAAGCGACTAGCGGGTTACAATGAGCAGTTCTTC
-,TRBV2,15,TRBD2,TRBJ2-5,CASSELAGGGKTQYF,TGTGCCAGCAGTGAACTAGCGGGGGGAGGAAAGACCCAGTACTTC
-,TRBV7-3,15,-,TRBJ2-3,CASSFTGDLTDTQYF,TGTGCCAGCAGCTTCACGGGAGATCTGACAGATACGCAGTATTTT
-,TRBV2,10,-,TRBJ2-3,CASRLGTQYF,TGTGCCAGTCGTCTTGGCACGCAGTATTTT
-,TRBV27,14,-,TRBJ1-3,CASSLHGVGNTIYF,TGTGCCAGCAGTTTACACGGGGTTGGAAACACCATATATTTT
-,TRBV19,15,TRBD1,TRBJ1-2,CASRTGTGVNYGYTF,TGTGCCAGCAGAACCGGGACAGGGGTAAACTATGGCTACACCTTC
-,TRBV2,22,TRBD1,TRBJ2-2,CASSLPRPGQGSIFTNTGELFF,TGTGCCAGCAGTCTCCCTCGCCCGGGACAGGGGTCCATCTTTACGAACACCGGGGAGCTGTTTTTT
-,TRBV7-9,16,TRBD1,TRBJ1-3,CASSLGQVVSGNTIYF,TGTGCCAGCAGCTTGGGACAGGTTGTCTCTGGAAACACCATATATTTT
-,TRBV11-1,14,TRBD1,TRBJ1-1,CASGLPGGYTEAFF,TGTGCCAGCGGACTACCAGGGGGCTATACTGAAGCTTTCTTT
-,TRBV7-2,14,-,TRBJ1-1,CASSSRGFPTEAFF,TGTGCCAGCAGCTCTAGGGGGTTCCCCACTGAAGCTTTCTTT
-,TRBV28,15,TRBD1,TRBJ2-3,CASSFGDRVTDTQYF,TGTGCCAGCAGTTTCGGGGACAGGGTCACAGATACGCAGTATTTT
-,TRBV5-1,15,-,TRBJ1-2,CASSPGSGADYGYTF,TGCGCCAGCAGCCCGGGGTCAGGGGCGGACTATGGCTACACCTTC
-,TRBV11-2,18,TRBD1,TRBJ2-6,CASSLRGTGISGANVLTF,TGTGCCAGCAGCCTGAGGGGGACAGGGATCTCTGGGGCCAACGTCCTGACTTTC
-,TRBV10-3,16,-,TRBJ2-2,CAISGERGGSTGELFF,TGTGCCATCAGTGGGGAGCGCGGGGGCAGCACCGGGGAGCTGTTTTTT
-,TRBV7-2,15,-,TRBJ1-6,CASSESGRHNSPLHF,TGTGCCAGCAGCGAATCAGGGCGGCACAATTCACCCCTCCACTTT
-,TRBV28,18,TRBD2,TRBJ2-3,CASSSMGGTSGRTETQYF,TGTGCCAGCAGTTCTATGGGGGGGACTAGCGGGAGGACGGAAACGCAGTATTTT
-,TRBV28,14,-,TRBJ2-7,CATRGDSLVGEQYF,TGTGCCACTAGGGGGGACTCCTTAGTGGGCGAGCAGTACTTC
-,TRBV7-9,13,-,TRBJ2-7,CASSPSALYEQYF,TGTGCCAGCAGCCCCAGCGCCCTCTACGAGCAGTACTTC
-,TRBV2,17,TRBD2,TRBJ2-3,CASSETPLRGRTDTQYF,TGTGCCAGCAGTGAAACCCCGCTGCGGGGGAGGACAGATACGCAGTATTTT
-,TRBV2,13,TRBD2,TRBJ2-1,CASKLSGGNEQFF,TGTGCCAGCAAGCTTAGCGGGGGGAATGAGCAGTTCTTC
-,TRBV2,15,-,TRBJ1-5,CASSDQALGNQPQHF,TGTGCCAGCTCGGATCAGGCTTTGGGGAATCAGCCCCAGCATTTT
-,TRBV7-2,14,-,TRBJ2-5,CASGRGTDPETQYF,TGTGCCAGCGGCCGGGGCACGGACCCGGAGACCCAGTACTTC
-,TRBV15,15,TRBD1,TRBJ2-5,CATSRGDRGRETQYF,TGTGCCACCAGCAGAGGCGACAGGGGCCGGGAGACCCAGTACTTC
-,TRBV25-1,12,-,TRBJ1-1,CASRSAYTEAFF,TGTGCCAGCAGGTCAGCCTACACTGAAGCTTTCTTT
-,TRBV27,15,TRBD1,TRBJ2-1,CASSGQGGSYNEQFF,TGTGCCAGCAGTGGACAGGGGGGCTCCTACAATGAGCAGTTCTTC
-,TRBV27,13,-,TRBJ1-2,CASRVDINYGYTF,TGTGCCAGCAGGGTGGACATTAACTATGGCTACACCTTC
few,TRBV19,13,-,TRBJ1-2,CASSIYRDYGYTF,TGTGCCAGTAGTATTTACAGGGACTATGGCTACACCTTC
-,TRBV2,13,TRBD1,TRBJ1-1,CASNPPGGTEAFF,TGTGCCAGCAACCCTCCAGGGGGCACTGAAGCTTTCTTT
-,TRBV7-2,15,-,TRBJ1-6,CASSFGGGHNSPLHF,TGTGCCAGCAGCTTTGGGGGGGGGCATAATTCACCCCTCCACTTT
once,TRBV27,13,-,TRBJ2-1,CASSLSQRNEQFF,TGTGCCAGCAGTTTATCCCAGCGCAATGAGCAGTTCTTC
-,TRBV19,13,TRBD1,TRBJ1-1,CASDRQGNTEAFF,TGTGCCAGTGACCGACAGGGGAACACTGAAGCTTTCTTT